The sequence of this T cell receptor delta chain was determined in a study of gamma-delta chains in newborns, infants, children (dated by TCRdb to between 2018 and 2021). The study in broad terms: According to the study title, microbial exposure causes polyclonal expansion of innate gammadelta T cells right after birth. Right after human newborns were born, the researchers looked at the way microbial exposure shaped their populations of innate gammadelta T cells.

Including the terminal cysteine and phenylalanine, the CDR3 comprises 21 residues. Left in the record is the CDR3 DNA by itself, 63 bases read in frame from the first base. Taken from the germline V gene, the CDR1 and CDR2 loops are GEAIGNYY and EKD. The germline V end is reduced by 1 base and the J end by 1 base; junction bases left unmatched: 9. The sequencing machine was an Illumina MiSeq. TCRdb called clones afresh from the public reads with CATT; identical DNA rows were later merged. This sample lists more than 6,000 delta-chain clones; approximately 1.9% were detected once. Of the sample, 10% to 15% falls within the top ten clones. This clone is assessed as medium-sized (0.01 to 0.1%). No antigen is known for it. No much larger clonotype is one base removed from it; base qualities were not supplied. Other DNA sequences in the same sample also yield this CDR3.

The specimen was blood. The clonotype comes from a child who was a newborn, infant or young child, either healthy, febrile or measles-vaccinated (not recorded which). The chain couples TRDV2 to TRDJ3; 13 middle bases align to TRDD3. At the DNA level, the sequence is TGTGCCTGTGACACTAACTGGGGGATACGTCTAACGTCCTGGGACACCCGACAGATGTTTTTC. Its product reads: CACDTNWGIRLTSWDTRQMFF.